The clone carrying this T cell receptor (beta chain) was recorded only once. This sample was taken from a study of blood T cell repertoires in COVID-19. Overall study: COVID-19 samples from acute and convalescent phases originated in the United States, Italy and Spain.

Using immunoSEQ multiplex PCR, the repertoire was profiled, and TCRdb retains in-frame clones only, with some absent. The sample has about 280,000 clones, 85% to 90% seen once. Germline loops: CDR1 SGHRS, CDR2 YFSETQ. V was pared by 4 bases and J by 4 bases, with 1 base of the junction left unmatched. The CDR3 is 13 residues long. The sequence derives from a woman aged 25 to 45 with acute COVID-19. Sequenced sample: PBMCs or T cells enriched from blood (not recorded which). The chain employs TRBV5-1 and TRBJ2-1; 8 nucleotides match TRBD1. DNA for the CDR3: TGCGCCAGCAGCCGACAGGGGTACAATGAGCAGTTCTTC. This translates into CASSRQGYNEQFF.